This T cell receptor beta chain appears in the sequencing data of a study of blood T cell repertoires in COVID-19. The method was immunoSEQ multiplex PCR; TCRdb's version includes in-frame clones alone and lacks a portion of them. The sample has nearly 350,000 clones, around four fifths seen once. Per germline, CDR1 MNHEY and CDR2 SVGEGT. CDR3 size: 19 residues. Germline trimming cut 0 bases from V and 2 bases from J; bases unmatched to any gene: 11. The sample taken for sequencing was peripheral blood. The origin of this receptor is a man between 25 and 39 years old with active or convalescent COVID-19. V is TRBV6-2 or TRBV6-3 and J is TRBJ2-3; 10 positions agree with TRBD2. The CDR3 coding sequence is TGTGCCAGCAGTTACTCGATGTCTGGTAGCGGGGGGTTCACAGATACGCAGTATTTT. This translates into CASSYSMSGSGGFTDTQYF.